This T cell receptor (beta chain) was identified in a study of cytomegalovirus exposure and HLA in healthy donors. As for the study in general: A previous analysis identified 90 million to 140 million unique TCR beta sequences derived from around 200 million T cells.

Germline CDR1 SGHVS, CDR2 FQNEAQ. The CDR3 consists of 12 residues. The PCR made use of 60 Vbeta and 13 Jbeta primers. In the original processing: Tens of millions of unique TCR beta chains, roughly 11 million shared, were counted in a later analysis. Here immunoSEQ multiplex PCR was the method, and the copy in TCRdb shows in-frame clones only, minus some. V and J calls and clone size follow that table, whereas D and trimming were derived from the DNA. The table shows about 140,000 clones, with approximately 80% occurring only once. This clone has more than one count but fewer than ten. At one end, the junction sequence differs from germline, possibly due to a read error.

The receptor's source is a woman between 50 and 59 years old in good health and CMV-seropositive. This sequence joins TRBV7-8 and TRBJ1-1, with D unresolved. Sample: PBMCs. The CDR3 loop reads CASSLGPREAFF. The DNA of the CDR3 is TGTGCCAGCAGTTTAGGGCCCAGAGAAGCTTTCTTT. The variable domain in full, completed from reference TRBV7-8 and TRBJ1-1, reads GAGVSQSPRYKVAKRGQDVALRCDPISGHVSLFWYQQALGQGPEFLTYFQNEAQLDKSGLPSDRFFAERPEGSVSTLKIQRTQQEDSAVYLCASSLGPREAFFGQGTRLTVV.